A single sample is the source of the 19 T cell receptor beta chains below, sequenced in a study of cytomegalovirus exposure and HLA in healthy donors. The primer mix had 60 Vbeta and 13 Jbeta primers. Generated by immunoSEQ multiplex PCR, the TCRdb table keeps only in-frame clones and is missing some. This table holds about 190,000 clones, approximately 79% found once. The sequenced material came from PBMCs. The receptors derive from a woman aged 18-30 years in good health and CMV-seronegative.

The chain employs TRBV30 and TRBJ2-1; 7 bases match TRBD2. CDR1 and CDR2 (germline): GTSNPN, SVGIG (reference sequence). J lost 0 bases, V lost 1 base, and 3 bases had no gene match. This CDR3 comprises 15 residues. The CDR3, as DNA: TGTGCCTGGAGTGGCGGGAGCCTCTCCTACAATGAGCAGTTCTTC. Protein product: CAWSGGSLSYNEQFF.

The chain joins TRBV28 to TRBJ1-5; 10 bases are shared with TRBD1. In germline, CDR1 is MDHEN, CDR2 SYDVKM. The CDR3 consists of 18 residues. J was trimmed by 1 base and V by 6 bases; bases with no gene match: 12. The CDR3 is CASSQQVTGGFSNQPQHF. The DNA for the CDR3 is TGTGCCAGCAGCCAACAGGTGACAGGGGGCTTCAGCAATCAGCCCCAGCATTTT. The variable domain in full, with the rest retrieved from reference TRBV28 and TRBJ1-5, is DVKVTQSSRYLVKRTGEKVFLECVQDMDHENMFWYRQDPGLGLRLIYFSYDVKMKEKGDIPEGYSVSREKKERFSLILESASTNQTSMYLCASSQQVTGGFSNQPQHFGDGTRLSIL.

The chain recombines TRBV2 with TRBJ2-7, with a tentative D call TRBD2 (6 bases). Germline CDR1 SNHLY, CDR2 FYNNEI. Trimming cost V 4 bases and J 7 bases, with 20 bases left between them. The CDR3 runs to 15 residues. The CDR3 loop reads CASSGRTNRRDEQYF. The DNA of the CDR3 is TGTGCCAGCAGTGGGCGGACCAACAGGAGGGATGAGCAGTACTTC.

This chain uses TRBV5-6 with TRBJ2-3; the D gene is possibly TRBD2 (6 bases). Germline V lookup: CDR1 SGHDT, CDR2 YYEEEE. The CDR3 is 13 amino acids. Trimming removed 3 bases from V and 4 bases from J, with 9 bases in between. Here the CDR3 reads CASSSGLSDTQYF. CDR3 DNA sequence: TGTGCCAGCAGCTCGGGACTTTCAGATACGCAGTATTTT.

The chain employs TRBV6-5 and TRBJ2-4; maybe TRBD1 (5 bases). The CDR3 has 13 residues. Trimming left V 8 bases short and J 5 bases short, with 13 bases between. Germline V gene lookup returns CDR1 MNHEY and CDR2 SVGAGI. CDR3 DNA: TGTGCCAGCCAGGGCTCCTTCCAAAACATTCAGTACTTC. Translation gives CASQGSFQNIQYF.

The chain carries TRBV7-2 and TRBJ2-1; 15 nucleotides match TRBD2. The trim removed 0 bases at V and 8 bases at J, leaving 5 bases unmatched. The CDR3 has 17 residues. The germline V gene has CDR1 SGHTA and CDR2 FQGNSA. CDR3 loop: CASSLAGGTSGGYEQFF. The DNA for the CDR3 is TGTGCCAGCAGCTTAGCTGGGGGGACTAGCGGGGGGTATGAGCAGTTCTTC.

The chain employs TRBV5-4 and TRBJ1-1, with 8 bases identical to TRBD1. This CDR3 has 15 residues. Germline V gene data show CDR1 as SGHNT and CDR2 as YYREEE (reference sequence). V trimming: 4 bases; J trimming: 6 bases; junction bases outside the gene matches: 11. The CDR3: CASSVKTGVQPEAFF. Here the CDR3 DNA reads TGTGCCAGCAGCGTTAAGACAGGGGTCCAACCTGAAGCTTTCTTT.

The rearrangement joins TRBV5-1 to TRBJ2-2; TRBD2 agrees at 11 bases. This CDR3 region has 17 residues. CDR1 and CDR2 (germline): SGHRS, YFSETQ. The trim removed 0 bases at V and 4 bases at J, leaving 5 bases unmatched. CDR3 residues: CASSLGLAGISTGELFF. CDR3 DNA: TGCGCCAGCAGCTTGGGACTAGCGGGAATTAGCACCGGGGAGCTGTTTTTT.

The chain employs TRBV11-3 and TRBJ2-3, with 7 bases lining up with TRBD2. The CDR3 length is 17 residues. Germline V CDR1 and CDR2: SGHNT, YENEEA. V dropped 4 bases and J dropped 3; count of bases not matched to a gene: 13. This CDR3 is CASSYTSGGTSTDTQYF. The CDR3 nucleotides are TGTGCCAGCAGCTACACCTCGGGAGGAACCTCGACAGATACGCAGTATTTT. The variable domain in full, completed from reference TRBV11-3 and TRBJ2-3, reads EAGVVQSPRYKIIEKKQPVAFWCNPISGHNTLYWYLQNLGQGPELLIRYENEEAVDDSQLPKDRFSAERLKGVDSTLKIQPAELGDSAVYLCASSYTSGGTSTDTQYFGPGTRLTVL.

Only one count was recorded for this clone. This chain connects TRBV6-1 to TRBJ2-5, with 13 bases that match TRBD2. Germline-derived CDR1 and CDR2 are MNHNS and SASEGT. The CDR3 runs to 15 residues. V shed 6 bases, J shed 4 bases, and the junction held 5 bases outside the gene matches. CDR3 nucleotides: TGTGCCAGCAGACCCAGACTAGCGGGGGGAGAGACCCAGTACTTC. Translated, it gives CASRPRLAGGETQYF.

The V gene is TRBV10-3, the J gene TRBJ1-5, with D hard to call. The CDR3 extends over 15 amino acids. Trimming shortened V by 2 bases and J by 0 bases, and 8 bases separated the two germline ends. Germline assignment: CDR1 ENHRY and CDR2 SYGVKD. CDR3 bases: TGTGCCATCAGTGAGAAGCAATATAGCAATCAGCCCCAGCATTTT. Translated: CAISEKQYSNQPQHF.

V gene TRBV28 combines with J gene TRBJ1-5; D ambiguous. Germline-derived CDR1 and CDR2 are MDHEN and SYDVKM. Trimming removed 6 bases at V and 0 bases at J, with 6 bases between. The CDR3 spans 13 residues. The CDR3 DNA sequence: TGTGCCAGCAGGCTCTATAGCAATCAGCCCCAGCATTTT. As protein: CASRLYSNQPQHF.

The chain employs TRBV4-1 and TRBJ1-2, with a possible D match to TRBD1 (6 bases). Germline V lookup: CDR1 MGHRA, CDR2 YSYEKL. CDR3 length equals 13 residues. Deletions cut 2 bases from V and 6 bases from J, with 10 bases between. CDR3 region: CASSQQGTHGYTF. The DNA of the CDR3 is TGCGCCAGCAGCCAACAGGGGACCCATGGCTACACCTTC.

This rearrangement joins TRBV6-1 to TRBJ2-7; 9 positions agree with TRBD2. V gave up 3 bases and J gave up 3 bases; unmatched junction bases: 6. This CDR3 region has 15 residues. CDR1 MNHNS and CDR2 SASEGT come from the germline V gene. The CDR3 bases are TGTGCCAGCAGTGATCGAGTAGCGGGGGTCTACGAGCAGTACTTC. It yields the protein CASSDRVAGVYEQYF.

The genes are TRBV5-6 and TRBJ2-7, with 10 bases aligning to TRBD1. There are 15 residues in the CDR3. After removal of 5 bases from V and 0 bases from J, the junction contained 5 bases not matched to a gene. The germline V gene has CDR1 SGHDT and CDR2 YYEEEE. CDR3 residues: CASSSGTGASYEQYF. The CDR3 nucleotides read TGTGCCAGCAGTTCCGGGACAGGGGCCTCCTACGAGCAGTACTTC.

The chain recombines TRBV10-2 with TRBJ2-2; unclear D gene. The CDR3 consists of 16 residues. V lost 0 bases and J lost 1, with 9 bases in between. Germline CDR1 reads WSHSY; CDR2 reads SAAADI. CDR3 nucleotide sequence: TGCGCCAGCAGTGAGTCGGCAATAATGAACACCGGGGAGCTGTTTTTT. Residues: CASSESAIMNTGELFF.

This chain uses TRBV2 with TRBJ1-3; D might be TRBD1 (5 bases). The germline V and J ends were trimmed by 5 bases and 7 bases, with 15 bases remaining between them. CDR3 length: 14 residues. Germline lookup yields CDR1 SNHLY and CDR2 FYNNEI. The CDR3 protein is CASSRLDSSNTIYF. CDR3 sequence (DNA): TGTGCCAGCAGTCGCCTTGACAGCTCTAACACCATATATTTT.

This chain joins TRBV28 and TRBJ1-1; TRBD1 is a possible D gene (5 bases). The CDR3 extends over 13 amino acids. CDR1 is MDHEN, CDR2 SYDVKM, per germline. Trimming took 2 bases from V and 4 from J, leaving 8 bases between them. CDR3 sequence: CASSLGGLTEAFF. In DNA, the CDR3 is TGTGCCAGCAGTTTAGGGGGACTCACTGAAGCTTTCTTT.

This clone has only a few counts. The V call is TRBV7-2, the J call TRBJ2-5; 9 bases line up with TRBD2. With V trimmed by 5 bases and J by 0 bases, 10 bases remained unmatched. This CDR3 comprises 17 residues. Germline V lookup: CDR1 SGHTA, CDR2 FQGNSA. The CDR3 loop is CASSPFGAGGYQETQYF. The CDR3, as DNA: TGTGCCAGCAGCCCATTCGGTGCGGGGGGGTACCAAGAGACCCAGTACTTC.